The clone carrying this T cell receptor (beta chain) was seen a few times. Its antigen remains unknown. These data originate in a study of human T cells and chemical hapten exposure. Time point indicated: patch test 3, about 24 weeks after DPC sensitization. The treatment: therapeutic diphenylcyclopropenone sensitization with weekly scalp DPC. Unfractionated whole blood was the source of the extracted total RNA. TCRdb re-called the RACE reads through MiXCR, storing one row per CDR3 protein. The table includes roughly 40,000 distinct CDR3 sequences, 10% to 15% detected once. General observations from the study: Following DPC sensitization, TCRs present above 1 in 1000 frequency showed no change. Against controls, expanded TCRs gave rise to significantly more large CDR3 similarity clusters.

V shed 3 bases and J shed 2 bases, with 8 bases lying between them. This CDR3 contains 15 residues. Looked up from germline, CDR1 is MDHEN and CDR2 is SYDVKM. The material was whole blood, obtained in connection with sensitization to the hapten diphenylcyclopropenone (DPC). The receptor was derived from a woman in her thirties or forties with alopecia areata. Some clones in this sample may be carry-over from other donors' samples. V gene TRBV28 combines with J gene TRBJ2-6, with TRBD1 as a possible D gene (5 bases). CDR3 sequence reads: CASSFQGAGANVLTF. CDR3 nucleotide sequence: TGTGCCAGCAGTTTCCAGGGCGCTGGGGCCAACGTCCTGACTTTC.